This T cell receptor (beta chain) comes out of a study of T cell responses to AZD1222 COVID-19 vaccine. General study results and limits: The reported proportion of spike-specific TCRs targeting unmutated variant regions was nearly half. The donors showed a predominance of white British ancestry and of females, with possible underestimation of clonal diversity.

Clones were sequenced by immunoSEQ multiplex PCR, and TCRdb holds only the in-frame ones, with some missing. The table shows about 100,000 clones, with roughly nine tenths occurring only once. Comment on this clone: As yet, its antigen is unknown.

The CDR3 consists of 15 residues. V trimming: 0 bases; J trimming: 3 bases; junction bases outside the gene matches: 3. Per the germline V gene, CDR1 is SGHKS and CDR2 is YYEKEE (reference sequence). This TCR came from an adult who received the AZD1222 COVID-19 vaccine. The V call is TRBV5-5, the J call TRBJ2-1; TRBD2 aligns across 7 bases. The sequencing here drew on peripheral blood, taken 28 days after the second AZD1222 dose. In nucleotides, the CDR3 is TGTGCCAGCAGCTTGGTGTCTAGCGGCTACAATGAGCAGTTCTTC. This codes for CASSLVSSGYNEQFF.